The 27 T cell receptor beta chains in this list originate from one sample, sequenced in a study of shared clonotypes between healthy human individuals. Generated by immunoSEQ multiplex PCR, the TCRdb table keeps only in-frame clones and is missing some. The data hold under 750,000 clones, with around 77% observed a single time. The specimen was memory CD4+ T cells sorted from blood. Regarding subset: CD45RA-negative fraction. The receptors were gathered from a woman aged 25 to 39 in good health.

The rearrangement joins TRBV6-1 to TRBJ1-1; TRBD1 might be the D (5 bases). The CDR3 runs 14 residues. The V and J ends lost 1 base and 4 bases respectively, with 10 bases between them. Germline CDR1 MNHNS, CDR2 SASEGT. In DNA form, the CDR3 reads TGTGCCAGCAGTGAAGTTGGGGGGAGCACTGAAGCTTTCTTT. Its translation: CASSEVGGSTEAFF.

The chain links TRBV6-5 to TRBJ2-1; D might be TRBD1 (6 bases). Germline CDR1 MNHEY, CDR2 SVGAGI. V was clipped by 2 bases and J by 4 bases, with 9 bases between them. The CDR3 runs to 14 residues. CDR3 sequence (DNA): TGTGCCAGCAGTTACGGACAGATATACAATGAGCAGTTCTTC. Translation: CASSYGQIYNEQFF.

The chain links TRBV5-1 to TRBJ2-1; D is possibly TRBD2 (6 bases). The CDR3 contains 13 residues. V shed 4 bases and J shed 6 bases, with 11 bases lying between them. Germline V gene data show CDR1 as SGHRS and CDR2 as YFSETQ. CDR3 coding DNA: TGCGCCAGCAGCCCCCGGGACTTCAATGAGCAGTTCTTC. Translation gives CASSPRDFNEQFF.

The CDR3 loop is CASSDRGEEYEQYF. The CDR3 DNA reads as TGTGCCAGCAGTGACAGGGGGGAGGAGTACGAGCAGTACTTC. The chain recombines TRBV2 with TRBJ2-7, with D possibly matching TRBD1 (7 bases). Trimming took 3 bases from V and 4 from J, leaving 13 bases between them. Germline assignment: CDR1 SNHLY and CDR2 FYNNEI. The CDR3 length is 14 residues.

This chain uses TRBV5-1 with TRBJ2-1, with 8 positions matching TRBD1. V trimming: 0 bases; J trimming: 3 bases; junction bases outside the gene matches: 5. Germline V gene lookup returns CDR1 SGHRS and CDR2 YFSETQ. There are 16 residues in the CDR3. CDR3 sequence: CASSLERTGSYNEQFF. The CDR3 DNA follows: TGCGCCAGCAGCTTGGAAAGGACAGGGAGCTACAATGAGCAGTTCTTC.

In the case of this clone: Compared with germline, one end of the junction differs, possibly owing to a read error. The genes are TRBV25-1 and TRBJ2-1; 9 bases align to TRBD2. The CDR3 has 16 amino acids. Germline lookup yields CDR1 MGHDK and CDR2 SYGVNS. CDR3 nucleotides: TGTGCCGGCAGACCTACCGGGACTAGCAGGTACAATGAGCAGTTCTTC. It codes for CAGRPTGTSRYNEQFF. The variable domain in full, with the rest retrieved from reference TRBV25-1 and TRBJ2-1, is EADIYQTPRYLVIGTGKKITLECSQTMGHDKMYWYQQDPGMELHLIHYSYGVNSTEKGDLSSESTVSRIRTEHFPLTLESARPSHTSQYLCAGRPTGTSRYNEQFFGPGTRLTVL.

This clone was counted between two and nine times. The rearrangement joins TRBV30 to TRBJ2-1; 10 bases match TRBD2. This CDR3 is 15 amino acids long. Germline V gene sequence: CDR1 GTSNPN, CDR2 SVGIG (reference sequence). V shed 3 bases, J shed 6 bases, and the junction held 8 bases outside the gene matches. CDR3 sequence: CAWSHPGLAANEQFF. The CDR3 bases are TGTGCCTGGAGCCACCCCGGACTAGCGGCCAATGAGCAGTTCTTC.

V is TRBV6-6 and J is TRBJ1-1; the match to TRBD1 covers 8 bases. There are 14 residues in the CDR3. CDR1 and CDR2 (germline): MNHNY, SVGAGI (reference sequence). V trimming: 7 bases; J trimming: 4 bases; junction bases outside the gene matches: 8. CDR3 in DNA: TGTGCCAGCACCGAGCAGACAGGGGTCACTGAAGCTTTCTTT. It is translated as CASTEQTGVTEAFF.

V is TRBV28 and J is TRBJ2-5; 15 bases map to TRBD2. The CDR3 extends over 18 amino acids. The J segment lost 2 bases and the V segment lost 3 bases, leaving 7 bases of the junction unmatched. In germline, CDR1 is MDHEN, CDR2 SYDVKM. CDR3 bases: TGTGCCAGCAGTTTCGGGGGACTAGCGGGAGGAGGGCAAGAGACCCAGTACTTC. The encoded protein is CASSFGGLAGGGQETQYF.

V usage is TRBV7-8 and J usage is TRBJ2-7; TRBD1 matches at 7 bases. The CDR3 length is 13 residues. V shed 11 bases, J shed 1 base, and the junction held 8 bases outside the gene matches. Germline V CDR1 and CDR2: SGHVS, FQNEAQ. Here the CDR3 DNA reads TGTGCCCGGCTGACAGGGACATCCTACGAGCAGTACTTC. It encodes CARLTGTSYEQYF.

The CDR3 sequence: CAGRTGLAGNTIYF. DNA for the CDR3: TGTGCCGGACGGACAGGGCTTGCTGGAAACACCATATATTTT. The chain uses TRBV30 and TRBJ1-3; 8 bases agree with TRBD1. J lost 2 bases, V lost 8 bases, and 8 bases had no gene match. The CDR3 consists of 14 residues. The germline V gene has CDR1 GTSNPN and CDR2 SVGIG (reference sequence). Based on the CDR3 plus reference TRBV30 and TRBJ1-3, the full variable domain is SQTIHQWPATLVQPVGSPLSLECTVEGTSNPNLYWYRQAAGRGLQLLFYSVGIGQISSEVPQNLSASRPQDRQFILSSKKLLLSDSGFYLCAGRTGLAGNTIYFGEGSWLTVV.

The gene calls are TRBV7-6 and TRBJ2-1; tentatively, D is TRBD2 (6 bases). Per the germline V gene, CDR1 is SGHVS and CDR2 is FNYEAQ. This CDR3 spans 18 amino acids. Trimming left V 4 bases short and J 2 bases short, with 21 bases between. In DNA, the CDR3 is TGTGCCAGCAGCTCCCCCGTGAGATTAGCGGTGGCCTACAATGAGCAGTTCTTC. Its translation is CASSSPVRLAVAYNEQFF. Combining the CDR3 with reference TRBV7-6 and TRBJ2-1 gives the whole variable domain GAGVSQSPRYKVTKRGQDVALRCDPISGHVSLYWYRQALGQGPEFLTYFNYEAQQDKSGLPNDRFSAERPEGSISTLTIQRTEQRDSAMYRCASSSPVRLAVAYNEQFFGPGTRLTVL.

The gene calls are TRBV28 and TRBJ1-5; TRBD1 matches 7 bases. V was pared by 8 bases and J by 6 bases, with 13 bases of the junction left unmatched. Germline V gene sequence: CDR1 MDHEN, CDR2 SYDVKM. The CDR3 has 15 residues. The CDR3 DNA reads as TGTGCCAGCTCTACCCCAGGGGGACCCAGTCAGCCCCAGCATTTT. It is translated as CASSTPGGPSQPQHF.

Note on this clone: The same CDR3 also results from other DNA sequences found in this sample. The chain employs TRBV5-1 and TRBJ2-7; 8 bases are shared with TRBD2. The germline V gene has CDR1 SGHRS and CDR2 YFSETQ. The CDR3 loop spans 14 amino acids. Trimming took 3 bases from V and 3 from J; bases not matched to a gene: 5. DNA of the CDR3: TGCGCCAGCAGCTCCACTAGCGGAAGCTACGAGCAGTACTTC. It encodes CASSSTSGSYEQYF.

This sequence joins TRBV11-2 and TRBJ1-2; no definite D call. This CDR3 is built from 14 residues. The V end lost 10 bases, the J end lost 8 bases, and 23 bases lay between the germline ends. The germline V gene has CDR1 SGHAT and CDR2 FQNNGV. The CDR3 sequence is CATVRQRTPWGYTF. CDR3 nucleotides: TGTGCCACAGTACGCCAGAGAACCCCATGGGGCTACACCTTC.

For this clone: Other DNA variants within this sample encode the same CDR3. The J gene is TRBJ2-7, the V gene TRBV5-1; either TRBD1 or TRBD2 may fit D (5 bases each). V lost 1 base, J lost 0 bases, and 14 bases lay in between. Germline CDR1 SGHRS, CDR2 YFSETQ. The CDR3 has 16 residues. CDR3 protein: CASSLSFGASSYEQYF. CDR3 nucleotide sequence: TGCGCCAGCAGCTTGTCATTCGGGGCTAGCTCCTACGAGCAGTACTTC.

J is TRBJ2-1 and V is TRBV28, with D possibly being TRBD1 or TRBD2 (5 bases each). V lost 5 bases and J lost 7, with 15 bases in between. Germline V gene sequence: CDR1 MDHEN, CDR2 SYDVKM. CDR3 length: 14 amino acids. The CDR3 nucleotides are TGTGCCAGCAGTCTACCCGGGACCACAAATGAGCAGTTCTTC. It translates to CASSLPGTTNEQFF. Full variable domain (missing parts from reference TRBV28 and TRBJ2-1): DVKVTQSSRYLVKRTGEKVFLECVQDMDHENMFWYRQDPGLGLRLIYFSYDVKMKEKGDIPEGYSVSREKKERFSLILESASTNQTSMYLCASSLPGTTNEQFFGPGTRLTVL.

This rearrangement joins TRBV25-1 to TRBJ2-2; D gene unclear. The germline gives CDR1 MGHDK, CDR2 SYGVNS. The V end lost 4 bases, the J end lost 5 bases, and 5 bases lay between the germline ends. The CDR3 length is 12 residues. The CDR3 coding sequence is TGTGCCAGCAGTGTGGGTACCGGGGAGCTGTTTTTT. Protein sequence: CASSVGTGELFF. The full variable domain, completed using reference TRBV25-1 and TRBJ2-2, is EADIYQTPRYLVIGTGKKITLECSQTMGHDKMYWYQQDPGMELHLIHYSYGVNSTEKGDLSSESTVSRIRTEHFPLTLESARPSHTSQYLCASSVGTGELFFGEGSRLTVL.

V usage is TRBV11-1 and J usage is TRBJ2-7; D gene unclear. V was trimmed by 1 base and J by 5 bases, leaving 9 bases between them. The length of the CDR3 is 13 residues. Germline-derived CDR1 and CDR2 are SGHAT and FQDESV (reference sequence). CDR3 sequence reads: CASSLEDIHEQYF. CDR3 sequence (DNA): TGTGCCAGCAGCTTAGAAGACATCCACGAGCAGTACTTC.

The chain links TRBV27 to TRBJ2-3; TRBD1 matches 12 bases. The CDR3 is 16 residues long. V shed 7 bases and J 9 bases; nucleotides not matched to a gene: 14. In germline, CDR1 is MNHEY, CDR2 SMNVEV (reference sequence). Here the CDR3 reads CASTLGLGTGGDTQYF. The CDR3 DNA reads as TGTGCCAGCACCCTAGGTCTGGGGACAGGGGGCGACACGCAGTATTTT.

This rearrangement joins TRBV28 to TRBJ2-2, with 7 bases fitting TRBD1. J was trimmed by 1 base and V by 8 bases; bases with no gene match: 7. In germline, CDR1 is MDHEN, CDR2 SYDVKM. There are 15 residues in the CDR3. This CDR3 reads CASARQGLNTGELFF. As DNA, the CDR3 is TGTGCCAGCGCCCGACAGGGTCTGAACACCGGGGAGCTGTTTTTT.

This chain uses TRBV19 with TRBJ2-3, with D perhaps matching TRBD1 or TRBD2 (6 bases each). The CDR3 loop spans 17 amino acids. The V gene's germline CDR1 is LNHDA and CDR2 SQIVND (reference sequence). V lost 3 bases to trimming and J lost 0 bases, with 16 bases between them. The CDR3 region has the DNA TGTGCCAGTAGTATTGTGGGGGGACATATGAGCACAGATACGCAGTATTTT. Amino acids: CASSIVGGHMSTDTQYF.

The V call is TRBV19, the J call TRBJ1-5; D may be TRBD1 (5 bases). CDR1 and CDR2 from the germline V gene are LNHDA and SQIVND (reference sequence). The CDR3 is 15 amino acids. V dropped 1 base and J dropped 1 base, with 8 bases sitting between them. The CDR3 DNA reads TGTGCCAGTAGTATAGGGGGGAGCAGCAATCAGCCCCAGCATTTT. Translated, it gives CASSIGGSSNQPQHF.

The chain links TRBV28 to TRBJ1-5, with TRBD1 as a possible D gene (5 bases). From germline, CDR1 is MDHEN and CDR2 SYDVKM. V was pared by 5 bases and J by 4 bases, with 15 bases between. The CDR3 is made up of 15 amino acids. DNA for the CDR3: TGTGCCAGCAGTCCCCCCGGGACGAAGAATCAGCCCCAGCATTTT. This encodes CASSPPGTKNQPQHF.

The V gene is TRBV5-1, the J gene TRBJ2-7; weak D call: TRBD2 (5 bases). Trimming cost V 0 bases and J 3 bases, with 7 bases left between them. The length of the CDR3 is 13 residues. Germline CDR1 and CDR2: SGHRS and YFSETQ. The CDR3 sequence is CASSLARDYEQYF. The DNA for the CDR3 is TGCGCCAGCAGCTTGGCCCGGGACTACGAGCAGTACTTC.

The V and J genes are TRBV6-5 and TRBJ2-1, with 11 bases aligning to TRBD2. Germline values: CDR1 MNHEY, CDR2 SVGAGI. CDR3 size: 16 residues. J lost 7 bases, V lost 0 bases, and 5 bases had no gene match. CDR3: CASSYSKTSGINEQFF. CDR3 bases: TGTGCCAGCAGTTACTCGAAGACTAGCGGGATAAATGAGCAGTTCTTC.

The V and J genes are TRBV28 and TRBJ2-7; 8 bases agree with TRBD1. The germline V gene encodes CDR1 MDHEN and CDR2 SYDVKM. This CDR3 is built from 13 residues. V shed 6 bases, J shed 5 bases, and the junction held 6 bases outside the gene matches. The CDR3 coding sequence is TGTGCCAGCAGGCAGGGGGCCCGCAACGAGCAGTACTTC. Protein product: CASRQGARNEQYF.